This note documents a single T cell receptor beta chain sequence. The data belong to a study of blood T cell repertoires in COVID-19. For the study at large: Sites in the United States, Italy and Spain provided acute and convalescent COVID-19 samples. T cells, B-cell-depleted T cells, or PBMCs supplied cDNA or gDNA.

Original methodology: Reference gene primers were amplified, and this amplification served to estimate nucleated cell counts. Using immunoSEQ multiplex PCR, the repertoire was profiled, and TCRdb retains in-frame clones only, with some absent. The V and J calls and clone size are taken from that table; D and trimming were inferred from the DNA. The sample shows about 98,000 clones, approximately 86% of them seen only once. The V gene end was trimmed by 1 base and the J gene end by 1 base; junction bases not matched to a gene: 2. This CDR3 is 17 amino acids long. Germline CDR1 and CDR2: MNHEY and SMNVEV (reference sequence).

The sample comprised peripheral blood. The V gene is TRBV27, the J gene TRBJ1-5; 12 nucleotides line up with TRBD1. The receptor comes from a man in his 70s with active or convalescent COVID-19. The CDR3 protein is CASSLWGQGASNQPQHF. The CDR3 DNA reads TGTGCCAGCAGTTTATGGGGACAGGGGGCGAGCAATCAGCCCCAGCATTTT.